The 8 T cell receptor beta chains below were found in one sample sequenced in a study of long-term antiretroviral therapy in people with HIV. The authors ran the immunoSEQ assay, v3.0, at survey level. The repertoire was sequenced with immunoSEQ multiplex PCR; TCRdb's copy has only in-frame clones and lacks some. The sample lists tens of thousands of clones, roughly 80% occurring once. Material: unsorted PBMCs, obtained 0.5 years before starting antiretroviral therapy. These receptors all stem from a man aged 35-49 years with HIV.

As DNA, the CDR3 is TGTGCCAGCAGCCTTGGACAGGATCGGAGAAAAGCTTTCTTT. Encoded protein: CASSLGQDRRKAFF. The rearrangement joins TRBV7-3 to TRBJ1-1; 7 bases fit TRBD1. The CDR3 spans 14 residues. The junction had 12 bases not matched to a gene; V was cut back by 5 bases and J by 9 bases. Germline V gives CDR1 SGHTA, CDR2 FQGTGA. Drawing the rest from reference TRBV7-3 and TRBJ1-1, the complete variable domain is GAGVSQTPSNKVTEKGKYVELRCDPISGHTALYWYRQSLGQGPEFLIYFQGTGAADDSGLPNDRFFAVRPEGSVSTLKIQRTERGDSAVYLCASSLGQDRRKAFFGQGTRLTVV.

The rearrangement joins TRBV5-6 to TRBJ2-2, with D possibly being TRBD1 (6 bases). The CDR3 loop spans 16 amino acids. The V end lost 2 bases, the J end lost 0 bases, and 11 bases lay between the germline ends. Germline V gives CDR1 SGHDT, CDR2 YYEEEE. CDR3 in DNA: TGTGCCAGCAGCTTTCGACAGGCTTCGAACACCGGGGAGCTGTTTTTT. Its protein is CASSFRQASNTGELFF. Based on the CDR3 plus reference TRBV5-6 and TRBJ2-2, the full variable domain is DAGVTQSPTHLIKTRGQQVTLRCSPKSGHDTVSWYQQALGQGPQFIFQYYEEEERQRGNFPDRFSGHQFPNYSSELNVNALLLGDSALYLCASSFRQASNTGELFFGEGSRLTVL.

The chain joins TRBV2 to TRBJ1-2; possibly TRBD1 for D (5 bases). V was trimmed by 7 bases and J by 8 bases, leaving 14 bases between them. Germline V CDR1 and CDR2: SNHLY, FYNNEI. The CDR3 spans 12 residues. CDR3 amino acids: CASKTRVLGYTF. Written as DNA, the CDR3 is TGTGCCAGCAAGACCAGGGTCCTCGGCTACACCTTC.

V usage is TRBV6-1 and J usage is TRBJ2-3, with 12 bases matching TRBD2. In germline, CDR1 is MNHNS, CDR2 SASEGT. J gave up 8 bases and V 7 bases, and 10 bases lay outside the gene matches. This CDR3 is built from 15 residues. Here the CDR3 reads CASNVLAGGPSTQYF. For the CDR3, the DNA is TGTGCCAGCAACGTGCTAGCGGGGGGGCCTAGTACGCAGTATTTT.

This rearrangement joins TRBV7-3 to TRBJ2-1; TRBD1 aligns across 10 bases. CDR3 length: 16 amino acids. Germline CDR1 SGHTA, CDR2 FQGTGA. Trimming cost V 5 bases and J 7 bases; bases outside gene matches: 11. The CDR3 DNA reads TGTGCCAGCAGCCCGACTCGGGACAGGGGATTGAATGAGCAGTTCTTC. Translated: CASSPTRDRGLNEQFF.

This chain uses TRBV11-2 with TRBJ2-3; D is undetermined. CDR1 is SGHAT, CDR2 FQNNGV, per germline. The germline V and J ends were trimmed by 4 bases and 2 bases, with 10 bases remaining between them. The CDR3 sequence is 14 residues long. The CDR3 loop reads CASSWTVNTDTQYF. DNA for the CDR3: TGTGCCAGCAGCTGGACGGTGAACACAGATACGCAGTATTTT.

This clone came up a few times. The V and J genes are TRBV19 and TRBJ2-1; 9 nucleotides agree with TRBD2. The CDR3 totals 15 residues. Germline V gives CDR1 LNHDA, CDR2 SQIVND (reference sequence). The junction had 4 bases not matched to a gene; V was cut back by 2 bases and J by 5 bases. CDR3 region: CASSITQRGDNEQFF. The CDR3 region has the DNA TGTGCCAGTAGTATAACTCAGCGGGGGGACAATGAGCAGTTCTTC.

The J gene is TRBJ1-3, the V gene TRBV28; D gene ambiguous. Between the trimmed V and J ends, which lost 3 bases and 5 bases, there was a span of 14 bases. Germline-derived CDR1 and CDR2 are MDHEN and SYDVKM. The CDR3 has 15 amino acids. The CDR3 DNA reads TGTGCCAGCAGTTTTCGACCATCAAGACGAAACACCATATATTTT. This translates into CASSFRPSRRNTIYF.